This T cell receptor (beta chain) stems from a study of identical twins. Regarding the study as a whole: Potential partial confounding of zero-insertion analyses by invariant MAIT and iNKT cells was noted. The degree of excess twin sharing was weaker in beta out-of-frame sequences. The analysis was cross-sectional rather than longitudinal within donors.

TCRdb passed the 5' RACE reads through MiXCR, listing each CDR3 protein once. This sample has 420,000 or so distinct CDR3 sequences, with approximately 17% found just once. As to this clonotype: The antigen remains undetermined.

With 0 bases removed from V and 7 bases from J, the gap between germline ends came to 16 bases. This CDR3 contains 15 residues. CDR1 is SGDLS and CDR2 is YYNGEE in the germline V gene. The receptor was isolated from a middle-aged man in good health. Material: naive T cells sorted from blood. The J gene is TRBJ2-5, the V gene TRBV9, with unresolved D. CDR3 nucleotide sequence: TGTGCCAGCAGCGTAGATGTTGGATCAGATGGGACCCAGTACTTC. Translating gives CASSVDVGSDGTQYF.